This TCR beta chain was profiled in a study of regulatory T cells. The study, taken as a whole, reports: Skewed V and J usage and few unique V-J pairs marked patient repertoires, most in Tregs. Shannon entropy was nonsignificantly lower in patient CD8+ T cells than control CD8+ cells.

In regard to this clone: Its antigen is not known.

Patients aged 2 to 39 years had fewer naive and more memory CD4+ and CD8+ T cells. V lost 2 bases to trimming and J lost 2 bases, with 15 bases between them. Looked up from germline, CDR1 is SGHVS and CDR2 is FQNEAQ. The CDR3 covers 16 residues. Primers: 52 TRBV forward and 13 TRBJ reverse. Measured with immunoSEQ multiplex PCR; TCRdb has only the in-frame clones, and not every one. The sample yields 20,000 or so clones, over 85% seen once. This receptor was obtained from a child aged 2 to 15 with CD3G deficiency. Sequences were obtained from CD8+ T cells sorted from blood. The chain couples TRBV7-8 to TRBJ2-5, with D perhaps matching TRBD2 (6 bases). Here the CDR3 reads CASSLWGVLGQETQYF. CDR3 sequence (DNA): TGTGCCAGCAGCTTATGGGGGGTTTTGGGGCAAGAGACCCAGTACTTC.